There are a few counts of the clone carrying this T cell receptor beta chain. Its antigen is not known. These data are taken from a study of T cell responses to AZD1222 COVID-19 vaccine. Overall study findings and caveats: Spike-wide vaccine-associated CD4 TCRs dominated at 160-218 and 743-854. Targeting of unmutated variant regions was reportedly seen in nearly half of spike-specific TCRs.

The V end lost 0 bases, the J end lost 6 bases, and 14 bases lay between the germline ends. CDR3 length: 15 residues. CDR1 and CDR2 (germline): MNHEY, SVGEGT. Sequencing used immunoSEQ multiplex PCR; TCRdb keeps in-frame clones, though not all of them. The table shows roughly 120,000 clones, with 80% to 95% occurring only once. This chain joins TRBV6-2 or TRBV6-3 and TRBJ1-1; no clear D gene. Sequenced material: peripheral blood, taken on day 0 of AZD1222 vaccination. The sequence was collected from an adult in good health. CDR3 sequence reads: CASSYSVAGSAEAFF. CDR3 nucleotide sequence: TGTGCCAGCAGTTACTCGGTGGCAGGTAGCGCTGAAGCTTTCTTT.